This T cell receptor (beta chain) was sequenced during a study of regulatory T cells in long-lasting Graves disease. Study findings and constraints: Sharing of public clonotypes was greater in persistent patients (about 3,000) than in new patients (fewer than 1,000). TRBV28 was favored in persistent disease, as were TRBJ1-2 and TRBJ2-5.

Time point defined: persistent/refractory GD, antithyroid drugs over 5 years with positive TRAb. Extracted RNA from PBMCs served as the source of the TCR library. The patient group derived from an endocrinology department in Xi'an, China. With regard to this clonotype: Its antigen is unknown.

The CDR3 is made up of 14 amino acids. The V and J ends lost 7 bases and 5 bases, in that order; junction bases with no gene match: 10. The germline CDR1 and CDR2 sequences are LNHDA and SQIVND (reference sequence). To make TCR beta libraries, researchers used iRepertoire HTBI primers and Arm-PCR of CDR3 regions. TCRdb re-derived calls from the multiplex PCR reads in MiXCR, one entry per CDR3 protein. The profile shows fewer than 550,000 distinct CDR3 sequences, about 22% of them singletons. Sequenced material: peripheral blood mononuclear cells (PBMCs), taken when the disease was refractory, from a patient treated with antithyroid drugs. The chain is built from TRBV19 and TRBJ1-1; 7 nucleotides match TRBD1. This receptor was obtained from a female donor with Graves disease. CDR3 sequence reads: CASTAQGSGTEAFF. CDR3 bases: TGTGCCAGTACCGCACAGGGGTCAGGGACTGAAGCTTTCTTT.